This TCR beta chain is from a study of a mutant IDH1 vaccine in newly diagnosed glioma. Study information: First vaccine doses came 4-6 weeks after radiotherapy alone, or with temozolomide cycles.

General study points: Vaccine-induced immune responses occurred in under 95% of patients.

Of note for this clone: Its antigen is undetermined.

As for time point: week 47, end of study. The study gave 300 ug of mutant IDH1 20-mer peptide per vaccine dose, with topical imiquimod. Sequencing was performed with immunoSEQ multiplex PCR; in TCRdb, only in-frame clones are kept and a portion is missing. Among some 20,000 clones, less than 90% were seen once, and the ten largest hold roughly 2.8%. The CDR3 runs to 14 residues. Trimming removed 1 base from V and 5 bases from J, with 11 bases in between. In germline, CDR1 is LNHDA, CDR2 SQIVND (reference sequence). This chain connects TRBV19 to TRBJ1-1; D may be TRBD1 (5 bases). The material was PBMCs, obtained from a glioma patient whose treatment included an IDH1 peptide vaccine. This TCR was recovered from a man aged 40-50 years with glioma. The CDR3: CASSIGGDGTEAFF. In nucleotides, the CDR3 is TGTGCCAGTAGTATAGGAGGGGATGGGACTGAAGCTTTCTTT.